This is a list of T cell receptor beta chains from one sample in a study of CD8 T cells in Susac syndrome. TCRdb used MiXCR to reprocess the immunoSEQ multiplex PCR reads, holding one entry per CDR3 protein. The sample includes 210,000 or so distinct CDR3 sequences, about 95% of them seen just once. Sequenced sample: CD4+ T cells from PBMCs. These receptors were collected from a human donor with Susac syndrome. CDR3s include the opening cysteine and the closing phenylalanine or tryptophan. The D gene is left open where the match is weak. The size field is filled for only some rows; it gives once, few, many or a size class.

d_gene,v_gene,j_gene,abundance,CDR3aa,CDR3nt
-,TRBV12-3/TRBV12-4,TRBJ2-7,-,CASSLGNIYEQYF,TGTGCCAGCAGTTTAGGCAACATCTACGAGCAGTACTTC
TRBD1,TRBV20-1,TRBJ1-4,-,CSADGQGGKTNEKLFF,TGCAGTGCTGACGGACAGGGGGGGAAGACTAATGAAAAACTGTTTTTT
TRBD2,TRBV20-1,TRBJ2-1,-,CSARDTSGGSDEQFF,TGCAGTGCTAGGGACACTAGCGGGGGCAGCGATGAGCAGTTCTTC
-,TRBV30,TRBJ2-7,-,CAWTLQGGPYEQYF,TGTGCCTGGACCTTGCAGGGGGGGCCCTACGAGCAGTACTTC
TRBD1,TRBV11-1,TRBJ2-2,-,CASSSAQGSGELFF,TGTGCCAGCAGCAGTGCACAGGGGTCCGGGGAGCTGTTTTTT
-,TRBV7-2,TRBJ2-1,-,CASSPVADSYNEQFF,TGTGCCAGCAGCCCCGTTGCAGACTCCTACAATGAGCAGTTCTTC
-,TRBV19,TRBJ1-2,-,CASSIRGFYGYTF,TGTGCCAGTAGTATACGGGGATTCTATGGCTACACCTTC
-,TRBV4-3,TRBJ1-3,-,CASSQEPGNTIYF,TGCGCCAGCAGCCAAGAGCCGGGCAACACCATATATTTT
-,TRBV6-5,TRBJ1-2,-,CASSSADYGYTF,TGTGCCAGCAGTTCGGCGGACTATGGCTACACCTTC
-,TRBV7-3,TRBJ2-5,-,CASSLSALGETQYF,TGTGCCAGCAGCTTGTCGGCCTTAGGAGAGACCCAGTACTTC
TRBD2,TRBV15,TRBJ2-7,-,CATSRDLGQGGSYEQYF,TGTGCCACCAGCAGAGATCTAGGGCAGGGAGGGTCCTACGAGCAGTACTTC
-,TRBV20-1,TRBJ2-5,-,CSAEGKETQYF,TGCAGTGCCGAAGGAAAAGAGACCCAGTACTTC
-,TRBV30,TRBJ1-4,-,CAWSESGSRWKLFF,TGTGCCTGGAGTGAGAGTGGGAGTCGATGGAAACTGTTTTTT
-,TRBV20-1,TRBJ1-3,-,CSASHRATGNTIYF,TGCAGTGCTAGCCACAGGGCTACTGGAAACACCATATATTTT
TRBD1,TRBV19,TRBJ1-5,-,CASSSPGQLNQPQHF,TGTGCCAGTAGTAGTCCGGGACAGTTGAATCAGCCCCAGCATTTT
TRBD2,TRBV15,TRBJ2-5,-,CATSRALAGGRQETQYF,TGTGCCACCAGCAGAGCACTAGCGGGGGGGCGGCAAGAGACCCAGTACTTC
-,TRBV18,TRBJ2-3,-,CASSPEVGEVTDTQYF,TGTGCCAGCTCACCAGAGGTAGGGGAAGTGACAGATACGCAGTATTTT
-,TRBV20-1,TRBJ2-7,once,CSADPRTGEVYEQYF,TGCAGTGCCGATCCCAGGACGGGAGAGGTCTACGAGCAGTACTTC
-,TRBV3-1,TRBJ1-6,-,CASSQGHGGDAPLHF,TGTGCCAGCAGCCAAGGTCACGGGGGGGATGCACCCCTCCACTTT
TRBD1,TRBV6-2/TRBV6-3,TRBJ2-3,-,CASRDRPIGGDTQYF,TGTGCCAGCCGGGACAGACCTATTGGAGGAGATACGCAGTATTTT
TRBD1,TRBV30,TRBJ2-2,-,CAWRGTGTLNTGELFF,TGTGCCTGGAGAGGGACAGGGACATTGAACACCGGGGAGCTGTTTTTT
-,TRBV7-9,TRBJ2-7,-,CASSFARSYEQYF,TGTGCCAGCAGCTTTGCCAGGAGCTACGAGCAGTACTTC
TRBD1,TRBV29-1,TRBJ2-5,-,CSGWGQGADEETQYF,TGCAGCGGGTGGGGACAGGGGGCCGACGAAGAGACCCAGTACTTC
-,TRBV2,TRBJ1-1,-,CASSLGWNTEAFF,TGTGCCAGCAGTTTGGGGTGGAACACTGAAGCTTTCTTT
TRBD2,TRBV29-1,TRBJ2-3,-,CSVVIAGATDTQYF,TGCAGCGTTGTCATAGCGGGGGCTACAGATACGCAGTATTTT
-,TRBV20-1,TRBJ2-1,-,CSAREPRNYNEQFF,TGCAGTGCTAGAGAACCTAGGAACTACAATGAGCAGTTCTTC
TRBD1,TRBV7-2,TRBJ1-5,once,CASSMSRGLGNQPQHF,TGTGCCAGCAGCATGTCCAGGGGGCTGGGGAATCAGCCCCAGCATTTT
-,TRBV30,TRBJ1-5,-,CAWSSARASQPQHF,TGTGCCTGGAGTTCGGCTAGGGCAAGCCAGCCCCAGCATTTT
-,TRBV14,TRBJ1-4,-,CASSQETLNSNEKLFF,TGTGCCAGCAGCCAAGAGACACTCAACTCTAATGAAAAACTGTTTTTT
-,TRBV18,TRBJ1-1,-,CASSPPRPEGIEAFF,TGTGCCAGCTCACCACCAAGGCCGGAGGGAATTGAAGCTTTCTTT
-,TRBV7-2,TRBJ2-1,few,CASSLGLAILNEQFF,TGTGCCAGCAGCTTGGGCCTAGCGATTCTCAATGAGCAGTTCTTC
-,TRBV5-4,TRBJ1-1,-,CASSFFLRARGTEAFF,TGTGCCAGCAGCTTTTTCCTTAGGGCCCGCGGCACTGAAGCTTTCTTT
TRBD2,TRBV4-1,TRBJ2-1,-,CASSGLAGGDEQFF,TGCGCCAGCAGCGGGCTAGCGGGGGGCGATGAGCAGTTCTTC
-,TRBV12-5,TRBJ1-1,-,CASGLEPGRPGHNPAREAFF,TGTGCTAGTGGTTTGGAACCGGGCCGCCCGGGACACAACCCCGCCCGTGAAGCTTTCTTT
TRBD1,TRBV7-2,TRBJ2-7,-,CASNPGQEVYEQYF,TGTGCCAGCAATCCGGGACAGGAGGTCTACGAGCAGTACTTC
TRBD1,TRBV20-1,TRBJ1-5,-,CSARGTGNQPQHF,TGCAGTGCTAGGGGGACAGGTAATCAGCCCCAGCATTTT
-,TRBV12-3/TRBV12-4,TRBJ1-2,once,CASSFAGQSGYTF,TGTGCCAGCAGTTTTGCAGGGCAGAGTGGCTACACCTTC